This T cell receptor beta chain was identified during a study of blood T cell repertoires in COVID-19. Study information: PBMCs, B-cell-depleted T cells, or T cells provided the cDNA or gDNA that made up the material.

The germline V gene has CDR1 LGHNA and CDR2 YSLEER. The CDR3 covers 14 residues. Trimming removed 0 bases from V and 6 bases from J, with 12 bases in between. Per the original methods: Researchers report that nucleated cell counts were estimated from reference gene primer amplification. TCRdb's table, derived via immunoSEQ multiplex PCR, lists solely in-frame clones and lacks some. The V and J calls and clone size were taken over from that table, and D and trimming were inferred from the DNA. The sample contains over 85,000 clones, around nine tenths of which appear only once. The chain joins TRBV4-3 to TRBJ2-7; D is ambiguous. The clonotype originates from a man over 45 with active or convalescent COVID-19. The source material was peripheral blood. The CDR3 is CASSQDKLSGEQYF. In DNA form, the CDR3 reads TGCGCCAGCAGCCAAGATAAACTTTCGGGCGAGCAGTACTTC.